Listed below are T cell receptor beta chains from one sample, sequenced in a study of neoadjuvant anti-PD-1 for oral cavity cancer. Sequencing used immunoSEQ multiplex PCR; TCRdb keeps in-frame clones, though not all of them. Of thousands of clones listed, approximately 67% are singletons. The sequences come from PBMCs, collected after nivolumab (anti-PD-1) treatment. These receptors were collected from a person aged 35 to 85 with oral cavity squamous cell carcinoma. The CDR3 runs from the conserved cysteine through the conserved F or W. D genes are given only for firm matches. The size field is filled for only some rows; it gives once, few, many or a size class.

TRBD2	TRBV7-8	TRBJ2-5	NA	TGTGCCAGCAGCCTACTCCGGGGGGGCTCACTTGAGACCCAGTACTTC	CASSLLRGGSLETQYF
NA	TRBV5-8	TRBJ1-3	few	TGTGCCAGCAGCCCTTGGGGAAACACCATATATTTT	CASSPWGNTIYF
NA	TRBV6-6	TRBJ1-5	few	TGTGCCAGCAGTTACTCGGTCTCCGGTAATCAGCCCCAGCATTTT	CASSYSVSGNQPQHF
NA	TRBV6-5	TRBJ1-1	NA	TGTGCCAGCAGTCGACGATACACTGAAGCTTTCTTT	CASSRRYTEAFF
NA	TRBV6-5	TRBJ1-4	NA	TGTGCCAGCAGTTACAGTCTTACAACTAATGAAAAACTGTTTTTT	CASSYSLTTNEKLFF
TRBD2	TRBV5-8	TRBJ2-1	NA	TGTGCCAGCAGCTTGGGGACTAGCGGGGGGCTGAATGAGCAGTTCTTC	CASSLGTSGGLNEQFF
NA	TRBV6-5	TRBJ1-1	NA	TGTGCCAGCAGTTACTACCGTGGGACTGAAGCTTTCTTT	CASSYYRGTEAFF
TRBD1	TRBV5-1	TRBJ1-1	NA	TGCGCCAGCAGCCCTAACCGGGACAGGCAAGCTACTGAAGCTTTCTTT	CASSPNRDRQATEAFF
TRBD1	TRBV6-5	TRBJ1-1	NA	TGTGCCAGCGGCCGGGACAGCGGAATGAGGACTGAAGCTTTCTTT	CASGRDSGMRTEAFF
TRBD1	TRBV9	TRBJ2-1	NA	TGTGCCAGCAGCGTAGGTCTTCGGGACAGGGTGATCGATGAGCAGTTCTTC	CASSVGLRDRVIDEQFF
TRBD2	TRBV6-5	TRBJ2-2	NA	TGTGCCAGCAGTTCTACTAGCGGGGTGCCCGGGGAGCTGTTTTTT	CASSSTSGVPGELFF
TRBD1	TRBV5-1	TRBJ2-3	NA	TGCGCCAGCAGCTTGGGGACAGGGGTTGCAGATACGCAGTATTTT	CASSLGTGVADTQYF
NA	TRBV5-6	TRBJ2-3	NA	TGTGCCAGCAGCAGGATCGAGGGAACAGATACGCAGTATTTT	CASSRIEGTDTQYF
TRBD1	TRBV10-3	TRBJ1-5	NA	TGTGCCATCAGTGAGTCACAGGGGGCTAGCAATCAGCCCCAGCATTTT	CAISESQGASNQPQHF
NA	TRBV25-1	TRBJ2-1	NA	TGTGCCAGCAGTGAATTCAGAGAGCAGTTCTTC	CASSEFREQFF
NA	TRBV5-1	TRBJ2-3	NA	TGCGCCAGCAGCCCGAGGACAGCCCAGCCCACAGATACGCAGTATTTT	CASSPRTAQPTDTQYF
NA	TRBV19	TRBJ2-7	NA	TGTGCCAGTAGTATGGTGCTAGGGTCCTACGAGCAGTACTTC	CASSMVLGSYEQYF
NA	TRBV19	TRBJ1-5	NA	TGTGCCAGTAGTATAGTCGGGGGGAGCAATCAGCCCCAGCATTTT	CASSIVGGSNQPQHF
NA	TRBV5-5	TRBJ2-7	NA	TGTGCCAGCAACCACTTAGGATACGAGCAGTACTTC	CASNHLGYEQYF
NA	TRBV6-7	TRBJ2-6	NA	TGTGCCAGCAGTTACTCGCTCTCGATAGACAAAGCAGGGAGCTCGGGGTCTGGGGCCAACGTCCTGACTTTC	CASSYSLSIDKAGSSGSGANVLTF
NA	TRBV7-9	TRBJ1-3	once	TGTGCCAGCAGCTTGGGAGGTGCCTCTGGAAACACCATATATTTT	CASSLGGASGNTIYF
TRBD1	TRBV5-6	TRBJ2-2	NA	TGTGCCAGCAGCTTAAGGGGGCGGGACACCGGGGAGCTGTTTTTT	CASSLRGRDTGELFF
NA	TRBV4-2	TRBJ1-4	NA	TGTGCCAGCAGCCAAGATGGGGATGCAACTAATGAAAAACTGTTTTTT	CASSQDGDATNEKLFF
TRBD2	TRBV2	TRBJ2-1	NA	TGTGCCAGCAGTGAAGCGGTGGAGACTAGCGGGGGGGCAAATGAGCAGTTCTTC	CASSEAVETSGGANEQFF
NA	TRBV2	TRBJ1-5	few	TGTGCCAGTGATACCGGGACTGACAATCAGCCCCAGCATTTT	CASDTGTDNQPQHF
NA	TRBV5-1	TRBJ2-7	NA	TGCGCCAGCAGCTTCTCGGGGCCCCCTGGGGGCTACGAGCAGTACTTC	CASSFSGPPGGYEQYF
TRBD1	TRBV7-9	TRBJ1-2	NA	TGTGCCAGCAGCGTGCAGACAGGGAATGGCTACACCTTC	CASSVQTGNGYTF
TRBD1	TRBV9	TRBJ2-6	NA	TGTGCCAGCAGCTACCAGACAGGGGAAGTCTCTGGGGCCAACGTCCTGACTTTC	CASSYQTGEVSGANVLTF
TRBD2	TRBV5-4	TRBJ2-5	NA	TGTGCCAGCAGCTTGGCCCTAGCGGGGGGACAAGAGACCCAGTACTTC	CASSLALAGGQETQYF
NA	TRBV7-2	TRBJ2-1	NA	TGTGCCAGCAGCTCGAGAGGCTCTCGGGACCCCTATCATGAGCAGTTCTTC	CASSSRGSRDPYHEQFF
NA	TRBV10-2	TRBJ2-7	NA	TGCGCCAGCAGAATCACAGGGTTCGCCAACGAGCAGTACTTC	CASRITGFANEQYF
NA	TRBV11-2	TRBJ1-4	NA	TGTGCCAGCACCCAGGGTGTGGCTAATGAAAAACTGTTTTTT	CASTQGVANEKLFF
TRBD1	TRBV2	TRBJ1-5	few	TGTGCCAGCAGTGAAAGTACAGGGGGCCATCAGCCCCAGCATTTT	CASSESTGGHQPQHF
NA	TRBV27	TRBJ1-1	NA	TGTGCCAGCAGTCCGTCGGGTTTAGGTGGGGGGACTGAAGCTTTCTTT	CASSPSGLGGGTEAFF
NA	TRBV30	TRBJ2-7	NA	TGTGCCTGGAGTGTAGTTAGGGCAGGGAGAGGGGGCTTC	CAWSVVRAGRGGF
NA	TRBV19	TRBJ2-7	NA	TGTGCCAGTAGTTACGTGGGCTACGAGCAGTACTTC	CASSYVGYEQYF
NA	TRBV18	TRBJ1-5	NA	TGTGCCAGCTCACTCGGACGGAATAGCAATCAGCCCCAGCATTTT	CASSLGRNSNQPQHF
TRBD1	TRBV7-8	TRBJ2-7	NA	TGTGCCAGCAGCCTTCCACGACAGGGGGCGCACGTAGTCGAGCAGTACTTC	CASSLPRQGAHVVEQYF
NA	TRBV25-1	TRBJ2-4	NA	TGTGCCAGCAGTTACAGAAACATTCAGTACTTC	CASSYRNIQYF
NA	TRBV2	TRBJ2-7	NA	TGTGCCAGCACCAGGGCGGATCCTAGGTACGAGCAGTACTTC	CASTRADPRYEQYF